One sample yielded the 32 T cell receptor beta chains listed below, sequenced in a study of T-cell memory formation after mild COVID-19 (dated by TCRdb to 2020 to 2023). Receptors were amplified or captured by 5' RACE. These reads were obtained on an Illumina NovaSeq 6000. The public sequencing data were trimmed at Q25 with fastp and processed into clonotypes with MiXCR by TCRdb, which kept only in-frame beta chains. Entries are consolidated by CDR3 protein sequence, retaining the most common genes and DNA. The sample table lists under 700,000 distinct CDR3 sequences, roughly 20% of them with a count of one. The top ten constitute around 13% of the sample. Specimen: PBMCs or a T cell subset sorted from them (not recorded which). These receptor sequences come from an adult woman who had mild COVID-19 (a few samples of this study predate the infection). The sample titles of this study are shuffled in the database, so cell type and time point are left out; the donor was told from shared clones.

The V gene is TRBV2, the J gene TRBJ2-7, with 7 bases lining up with TRBD2. The junction had 18 bases not matched to a gene; V was cut back by 6 bases and J by 7 bases. This CDR3 is built from 16 residues. The germline gives CDR1 SNHLY, CDR2 FYNNEI. CDR3 sequence: CASSRGGVAQVGEQYF. CDR3 DNA: TGTGCCAGCAGCCGGGGAGGGGTCGCCCAGGTTGGTGAGCAGTACTTC.

This clonotype showed up just a few times. V gene TRBV29-1 combines with J gene TRBJ2-1, with 8 bases lining up with TRBD2. Germline CDR1 reads SQVTM; CDR2 reads ANQGSEA. The CDR3 is 14 residues long. Trimming cost V 6 bases and J 1 base; bases outside gene matches: 5. The CDR3 reads CSVATSGSYNEQFF. CDR3 coding DNA: TGCAGCGTGGCTACTAGCGGATCCTACAATGAGCAGTTCTTC.

This clonotype was observed a handful of times. V gene TRBV6-6 combines with J gene TRBJ1-2; D is possibly TRBD1 (5 bases). CDR1 is MNHNY and CDR2 is SVGAGI in the germline V gene (reference sequence). Deletions cut 7 bases from V and 3 bases from J, with 18 bases between. The CDR3 consists of 15 residues. This chain's CDR3 is CASTRRDPRDYGYTF. The CDR3 region has the DNA TGTGCCAGCACACGTCGGGACCCAAGGGACTATGGCTACACCTTC.

Only a few counts were recorded for this clonotype. The chain employs TRBV29-1 and TRBJ2-1, with no clear D. The CDR3 totals 12 residues. Trimming shortened V by 0 bases and J by 4 bases, and 4 bases separated the two germline ends. Germline CDR1 reads SQVTM; CDR2 reads ANQGSEA. CDR3 in amino acids: CSVEETYNEQFF. The CDR3 bases are TGCAGCGTTGAAGAGACGTACAATGAGCAGTTCTTC.

This clonotype was detected a few times. The V gene is TRBV12-3 or TRBV12-4, the J gene TRBJ2-1; 7 bases match TRBD1. J gave up 2 bases and V 2 bases, and 6 bases lay outside the gene matches. The CDR3 is made up of 16 amino acids. As DNA, the CDR3 is TGTGCCAGCAGTTTAAAGGGGGCTATAACCTACAATGAGCAGTTCTTC. Residues: CASSLKGAITYNEQFF.

This sequence joins TRBV7-9 and TRBJ2-1; TRBD2 matches 9 bases. The CDR3 has 21 amino acids. The germline gives CDR1 SEHNR, CDR2 FQNEAQ (reference sequence). V lost 2 bases to trimming and J lost 6 bases; unmatched junction nucleotides: 23. CDR3 nucleotide sequence: TGTGCCAGCAGCTTACCCCCGGCAGGTAGCGGGAGCAGACTGATGTTCAATGAGCAGTTCTTC. Protein: CASSLPPAGSGSRLMFNEQFF.

This sequence joins TRBV11-2 and TRBJ2-1, with 7 bases aligning to TRBD1. The CDR3 is 16 amino acids. Germline CDR1 reads SGHAT; CDR2 reads FQNNGV. The V gene end was trimmed by 1 base and the J gene end by 4 bases; junction bases not matched to a gene: 7. CDR3 sequence reads: CASSLGTGHIYNEQFF. The CDR3 DNA is TGTGCCAGCAGCTTAGGGACAGGTCACATTTACAATGAGCAGTTCTTC.

V gene TRBV20-1 combines with J gene TRBJ2-7, with 8 bases aligning to TRBD2. The CDR3 is made up of 17 amino acids. Germline V gene sequence: CDR1 DFQATT, CDR2 SNEGSKA (reference sequence). J was trimmed by 5 bases and V by 0 bases; bases with no gene match: 15. The CDR3 DNA reads as TGCAGTGCTAGAGATCAACTGAGAACGGGAGGGTTAGACGAGCAGTACTTC. It codes for CSARDQLRTGGLDEQYF.

This clonotype was observed a few times. The rearrangement joins TRBV29-1 to TRBJ2-7, with TRBD2 matching 10 bases. The CDR3 runs 12 residues. CDR1 SQVTM and CDR2 ANQGSEA come from the germline V gene. With V trimmed by 4 bases and J by 12 bases, 9 bases remained unmatched. The CDR3 DNA reads as TGCAGCGTTGTGGGTAGCGGGGGGCGGCCGTACTTC. It yields the protein CSVVGSGGRPYF.

This clonotype turned up a few times. The rearrangement links TRBV27 to TRBJ2-5, with TRBD2 identical over 13 bases. Germline values: CDR1 MNHEY, CDR2 SMNVEV (reference sequence). V dropped 3 bases and J dropped 5; count of bases not matched to a gene: 3. The CDR3 consists of 15 residues. This chain's CDR3 is CASSFGLAGVETQYF. CDR3 nucleotide sequence: TGTGCCAGCAGTTTCGGACTAGCGGGAGTGGAGACCCAGTACTTC.

This clonotype was observed a few times. The chain recombines TRBV7-2 with TRBJ2-7; D gene unclear. Trimming pared 1 base from V and 1 base from J, leaving 11 bases between. CDR1 and CDR2 (germline): SGHTA, FQGNSA. CDR3 length equals 15 residues. The CDR3 loop is CASSLGPAQSYEQYF. The CDR3 DNA reads as TGTGCCAGCAGCTTAGGGCCGGCACAGTCCTACGAGCAGTACTTC.

This clonotype has a handful of counts. This chain joins TRBV6-6 and TRBJ2-5; weak D call: TRBD1 (5 bases). The V and J ends lost 8 bases and 7 bases respectively, with 23 bases between them. CDR1 and CDR2 (germline): MNHNY, SVGAGI (reference sequence). CDR3 size: 15 residues. In DNA, the CDR3 is TGTGCCAGCTCTAGGGGCCTAGACTGGATCGGGACCCAGTACTTC. Translating it yields CASSRGLDWIGTQYF.

J is TRBJ1-2 and V is TRBV29-1, with 7 nucleotides matching TRBD1. Germline CDR1 and CDR2: SQVTM and ANQGSEA. This CDR3 has 14 amino acids. V lost 7 bases, J lost 1 base, and 9 bases stayed unmatched. The CDR3 reads CSAGGQMFNYGYTF. For the CDR3, the DNA is TGCAGCGCCGGGGGACAGATGTTTAACTATGGCTACACCTTC.

This clonotype was found a few times. The chain couples TRBV12-3 or TRBV12-4 to TRBJ2-7, with unresolved D. This CDR3 region has 12 residues. V lost 5 bases, J lost 2 bases, and 7 bases lay in between. CDR3: CASSRRTYEQYF. In DNA form, the CDR3 reads TGTGCCAGCAGTCGGAGAACCTACGAGCAGTACTTC.

V and J are TRBV6-5 and TRBJ2-6; D call uncertain. V shed 5 bases and J shed 1 base, with 12 bases lying between them. CDR1 and CDR2 (germline): MNHEY, SVGAGI. This CDR3 spans 16 amino acids. As DNA, the CDR3 is TGTGCCAGCAGTCCAGCGACGAGATCTGGGGCCAACGTCCTGACTTTC. This sequence encodes CASSPATRSGANVLTF.

This clonotype showed up just a few times. V and J are TRBV5-5 and TRBJ1-1, with a possible D match to TRBD1 (5 bases). The germline V gene encodes CDR1 SGHKS and CDR2 YYEKEE (reference sequence). V gave up 4 bases and J gave up 0 bases, with 13 bases separating them. CDR3 length: 15 amino acids. The CDR3 bases are TGTGCCAGCAGCCCAATTGACAGCATGAACACTGAAGCTTTCTTT. It is translated as CASSPIDSMNTEAFF.

This clonotype has only a few counts. This chain uses TRBV20-1 with TRBJ2-2; D uncertain. The germline V and J ends were trimmed by 3 bases and 6 bases, with 5 bases remaining between them. This CDR3 region has 11 residues. Germline loops: CDR1 DFQATT, CDR2 SNEGSKA (reference sequence). The CDR3 coding sequence is TGCAGTGCTAGTTACGCCGGGGAGCTGTTTTTT. Translating gives CSASYAGELFF.

V is TRBV20-1 and J is TRBJ1-5, with D hard to call. The CDR3 has 14 amino acids. The germline V gene encodes CDR1 DFQATT and CDR2 SNEGSKA (reference sequence). V was clipped by 1 base and J by 0 bases, with 7 bases between them. The CDR3 bases are TGCAGTGCTAGAGTTGGCAGTAGCAATCAGCCCCAGCATTTT. It yields the protein CSARVGSSNQPQHF.

On this clonotype: A read error is likely, as this CDR3 ends without the conserved phenylalanine or tryptophan. The rearrangement links TRBV11-3 to TRBJ1-1; D not resolved. The V and J ends lost 2 bases and 5 bases respectively, with 6 bases between them. This CDR3 comprises 12 residues. Germline CDR1 reads SGHNT; CDR2 reads YENEEA. In DNA form, the CDR3 reads TGTGCCAGCAGCTTACAAAGGACTGAAGCTTTCCTT. Translation gives CASSLQRTEAFL.

The rearrangement links TRBV7-8 to TRBJ2-1; either TRBD1 or TRBD2 may fit D (5 bases each). CDR1 SGHVS and CDR2 FQNEAQ come from the germline V gene. Deletions cut 5 bases from V and 8 bases from J, with 22 bases between. This CDR3 is built from 16 residues. CDR3 DNA sequence: TGTGCCAGCAGCCATAGGGGACCTCCAAATCGACATGAGCAGTTCTTC. It codes for CASSHRGPPNRHEQFF.

This clonotype showed up just a few times. V is TRBV4-3 and J is TRBJ2-1, with 12 bases fitting TRBD2. With V trimmed by 0 bases and J by 8 bases, 5 bases remained unmatched. The V gene's germline CDR1 is LGHNA and CDR2 YSLEER. CDR3 length: 16 residues. The CDR3 reads CASSQERLAGAYEQFF. For the CDR3, the DNA is TGCGCCAGCAGCCAAGAACGACTAGCGGGAGCATATGAGCAGTTCTTC.

In its sample, this clonotype was seen a few times. The rearrangement uses TRBV11-2 and TRBJ2-1; possibly TRBD2 for D (6 bases). Germline V gene lookup returns CDR1 SGHAT and CDR2 FQNNGV. Deletions cut 5 bases from V and 6 bases from J, with 14 bases between. The CDR3 runs 14 residues. CDR3 bases: TGTGCCAGCAGCGGGGAGGACACGAGCAATGAGCAGTTCTTC. Translation gives CASSGEDTSNEQFF.

The chain employs TRBV5-1 and TRBJ1-1, with a weak D call TRBD1 (6 bases). The CDR3 loop spans 16 amino acids. V was shortened by 6 bases and J by 0 bases, with 18 bases between the two germline ends. Germline CDR1 and CDR2: SGHRS and YFSETQ. The CDR3 loop reads CASTLGGQTMNTEAFF. The CDR3 region has the DNA TGCGCCAGCACACTAGGGGGACAAACGATGAACACTGAAGCTTTCTTT.

This clonotype was counted between two and nine times. The rearrangement joins TRBV4-3 to TRBJ2-7, with 11 nucleotides matching TRBD1. There are 16 residues in the CDR3. The V gene end was trimmed by 1 base and the J gene end by 5 bases; junction bases not matched to a gene: 7. Germline V lookup: CDR1 LGHNA, CDR2 YSLEER. The CDR3 DNA reads as TGCGCCAGCAGCCAAGGCACCCCGGGACAGGGGGACGAGCAGTACTTC. Protein: CASSQGTPGQGDEQYF.

The V call is TRBV12-3 or TRBV12-4, the J call TRBJ1-2, with TRBD1 matching 8 bases. Trimming took 5 bases from V and 4 from J; bases not matched to a gene: 3. The CDR3 contains 13 residues. Here the CDR3 DNA reads TGTGCCAGCAGTGTAGGACAGGGCTATGGCTACACCTTC. Encoded protein: CASSVGQGYGYTF.

The chain links TRBV7-2 to TRBJ2-1, with 15 nucleotides matching TRBD2. This CDR3 spans 22 amino acids. Germline V lookup: CDR1 SGHTA, CDR2 FQGNSA. The trim removed 4 bases at V and 4 bases at J, leaving 20 bases unmatched. CDR3 nucleotide sequence: TGTGCCAGCAGCTCACCTAGGGGGTCCCGAGGGACTAGCGGGAGGTCGTACAATGAGCAGTTCTTC. It encodes CASSSPRGSRGTSGRSYNEQFF.

V and J are TRBV18 and TRBJ2-3, with no clear D. This CDR3 has 15 amino acids. Germline values: CDR1 KGHSH, CDR2 LQKENI. Trimming took off 6 bases at V and 1 base at J, with 14 bases between the two ends. CDR3 sequence reads: CASSLGDYRTDTQYF. CDR3 nucleotide sequence: TGTGCCAGCTCCCTCGGAGATTACCGCACAGATACGCAGTATTTT.

This clonotype was counted between two and nine times. The chain has TRBV29-1 and TRBJ1-1, with D maybe TRBD1 (5 bases). This CDR3 has 13 residues. Trimming shortened V by 5 bases and J by 1 base, and 11 bases separated the two germline ends. Germline V lookup: CDR1 SQVTM, CDR2 ANQGSEA. The CDR3 nucleotides read TGCAGCGTTCAGGAGGGGCAGAACACTGAAGCTTTCTTT. Protein product: CSVQEGQNTEAFF.

This clonotype has a handful of counts. The chain joins TRBV7-6 to TRBJ1-1, with D possibly TRBD1 on 5 matching bases. This CDR3 is built from 16 residues. Per the germline V gene, CDR1 is SGHVS and CDR2 is FNYEAQ. Trimming left V 5 bases short and J 1 base short, with 17 bases between. CDR3 loop: CASSPALGVANTEAFF. As DNA, the CDR3 is TGTGCCAGCAGCCCTGCCTTGGGGGTGGCGAACACTGAAGCTTTCTTT.

This clonotype was seen only a few times. V gene TRBV29-1 combines with J gene TRBJ2-7; 8 nucleotides line up with TRBD2. The ends lost 7 bases at V and 6 bases at J; junction bases unmatched: 11. The CDR3 loop spans 13 amino acids. The germline V gene encodes CDR1 SQVTM and CDR2 ANQGSEA. The CDR3 sequence is CSARGGSVPEQYF. In DNA form, the CDR3 reads TGCAGCGCCCGGGGGGGGTCAGTACCCGAGCAGTACTTC.

In its sample, this clonotype was seen a few times. The chain joins TRBV7-3 to TRBJ2-3; 8 bases map to TRBD2. CDR1 and CDR2 from the germline V gene are SGHTA and FQGTGA. The CDR3 totals 15 residues. Trimming took 4 bases from V and 0 from J; bases not matched to a gene: 3. The CDR3 loop is CASSSAGASTDTQYF. In DNA, the CDR3 is TGTGCCAGCAGCTCAGCGGGGGCTAGCACAGATACGCAGTATTTT.

Only a few counts were recorded for this clonotype. This chain links TRBV6-2 or TRBV6-3 with TRBJ2-2, with TRBD2 identical over 12 bases. Germline assignment: CDR1 MNHEY and CDR2 SVGEGT. The CDR3 contains 16 residues. The V segment lost 6 bases and the J segment 5 bases; nucleotides outside the gene matches: 7. CDR3: CASRTRLAGDTGELFF. The CDR3 DNA sequence: TGTGCCAGCAGGACCAGACTAGCGGGAGATACCGGGGAGCTGTTTTTT.